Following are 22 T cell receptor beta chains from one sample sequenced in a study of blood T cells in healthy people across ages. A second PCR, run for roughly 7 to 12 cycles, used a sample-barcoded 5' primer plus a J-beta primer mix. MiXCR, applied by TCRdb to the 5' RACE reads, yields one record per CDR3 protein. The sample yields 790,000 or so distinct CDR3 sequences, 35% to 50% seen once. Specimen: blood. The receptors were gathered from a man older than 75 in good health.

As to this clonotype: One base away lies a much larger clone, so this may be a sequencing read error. In DNA, the CDR3 is TGTGCCAACAGCCCCGGGGGTCAAGAGACCCAGTACTTC. Amino acid sequence: CANSPGGQETQYF. The rearrangement joins TRBV9 to TRBJ2-5, with D possibly being TRBD2 (6 bases). CDR1 and CDR2 (germline): SGDLS, YYNGEE. This CDR3 has 13 amino acids.

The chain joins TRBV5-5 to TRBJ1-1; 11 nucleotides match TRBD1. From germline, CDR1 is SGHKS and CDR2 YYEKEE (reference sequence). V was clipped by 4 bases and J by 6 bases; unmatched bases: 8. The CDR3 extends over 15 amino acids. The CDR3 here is CASSTRTGGDAEAFF. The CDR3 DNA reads TGTGCCAGCAGCACCCGGACAGGGGGCGACGCTGAAGCTTTCTTT.

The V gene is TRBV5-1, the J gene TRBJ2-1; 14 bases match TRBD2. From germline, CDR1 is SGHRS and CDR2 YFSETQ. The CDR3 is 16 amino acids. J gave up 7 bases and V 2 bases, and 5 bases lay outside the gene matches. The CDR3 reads CASSFAGTSGRNEQFF. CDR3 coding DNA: TGCGCCAGCAGCTTCGCCGGGACTAGCGGGAGAAATGAGCAGTTCTTC.

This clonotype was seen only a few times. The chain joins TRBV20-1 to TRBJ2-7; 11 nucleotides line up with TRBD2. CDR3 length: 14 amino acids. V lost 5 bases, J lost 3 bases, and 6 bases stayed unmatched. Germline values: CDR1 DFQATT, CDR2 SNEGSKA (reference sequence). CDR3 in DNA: TGCAGTGCTTACGCCGGGACTAGCGGCTACGAGCAGTACTTC. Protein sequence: CSAYAGTSGYEQYF.

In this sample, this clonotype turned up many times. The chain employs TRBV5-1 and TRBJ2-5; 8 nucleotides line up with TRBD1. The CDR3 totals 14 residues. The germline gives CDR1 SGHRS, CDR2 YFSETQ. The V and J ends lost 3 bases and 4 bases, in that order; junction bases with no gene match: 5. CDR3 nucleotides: TGCGCCAGCAGCTGGCAGGGGGCTCGAGAGACCCAGTACTTC. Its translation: CASSWQGARETQYF.

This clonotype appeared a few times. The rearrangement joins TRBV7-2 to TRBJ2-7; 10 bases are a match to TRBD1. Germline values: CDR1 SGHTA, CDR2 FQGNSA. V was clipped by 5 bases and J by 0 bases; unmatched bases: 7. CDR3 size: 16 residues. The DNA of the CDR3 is TGTGCCAGCAGCCCTATGACAGGGGGCTCCTCCTACGAGCAGTACTTC. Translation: CASSPMTGGSSYEQYF.

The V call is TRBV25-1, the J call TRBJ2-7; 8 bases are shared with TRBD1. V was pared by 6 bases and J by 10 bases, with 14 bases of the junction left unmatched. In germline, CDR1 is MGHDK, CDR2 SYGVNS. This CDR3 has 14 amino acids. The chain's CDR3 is CASSDPTGAPKQYF. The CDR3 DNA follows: TGTGCCAGCAGCGACCCGACAGGGGCCCCTAAACAGTACTTC.

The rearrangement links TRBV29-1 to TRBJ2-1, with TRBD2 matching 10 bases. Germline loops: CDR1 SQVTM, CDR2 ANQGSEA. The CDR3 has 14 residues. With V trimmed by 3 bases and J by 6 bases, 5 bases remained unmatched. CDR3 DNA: TGCAGCGTTGACGTAGCGGGAGGCTCCAATGAGCAGTTCTTC. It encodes CSVDVAGGSNEQFF.

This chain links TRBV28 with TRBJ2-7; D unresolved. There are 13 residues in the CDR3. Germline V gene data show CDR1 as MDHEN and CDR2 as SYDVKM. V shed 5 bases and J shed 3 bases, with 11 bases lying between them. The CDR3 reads CASSIDRSYEQYF. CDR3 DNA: TGTGCCAGCAGTATTGACCGGAGCTACGAGCAGTACTTC.

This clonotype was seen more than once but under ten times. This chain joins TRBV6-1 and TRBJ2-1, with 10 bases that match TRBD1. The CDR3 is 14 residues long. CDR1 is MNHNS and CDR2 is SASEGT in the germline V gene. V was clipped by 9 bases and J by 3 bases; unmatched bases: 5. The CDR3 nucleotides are TGTGCCAGTAGACAGGGGGCTATCTACAATGAGCAGTTCTTC. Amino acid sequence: CASRQGAIYNEQFF.

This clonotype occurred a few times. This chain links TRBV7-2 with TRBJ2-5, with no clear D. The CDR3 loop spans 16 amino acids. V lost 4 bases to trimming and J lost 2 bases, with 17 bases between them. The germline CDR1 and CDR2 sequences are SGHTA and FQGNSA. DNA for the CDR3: TGTGCCAGCAGCTGGCCCTCGGGCCAACGACAAGAGACCCAGTACTTC. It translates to CASSWPSGQRQETQYF. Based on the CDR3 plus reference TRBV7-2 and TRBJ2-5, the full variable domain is GAGVSQSPSNKVTEKGKDVELRCDPISGHTALYWYRQSLGQGLEFLIYFQGNSAPDKSGLPSDRFSAERTGGSVSTLTIQRTQQEDSAVYLCASSWPSGQRQETQYFGPGTRLLVL.

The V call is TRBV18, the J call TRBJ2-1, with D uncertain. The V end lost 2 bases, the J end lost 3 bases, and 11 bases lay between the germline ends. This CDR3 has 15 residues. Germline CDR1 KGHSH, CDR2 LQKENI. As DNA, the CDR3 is TGTGCCAGCTCACCAGGGCAAAAGGTCTACAATGAGCAGTTCTTC. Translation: CASSPGQKVYNEQFF.

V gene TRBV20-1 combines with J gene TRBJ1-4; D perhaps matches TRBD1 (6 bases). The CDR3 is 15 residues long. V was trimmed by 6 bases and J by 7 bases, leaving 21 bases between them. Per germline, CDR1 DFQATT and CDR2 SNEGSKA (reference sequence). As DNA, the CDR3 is TGCAGTGCGCACGGGGAGGGGGTCGGAGTTGAAAAACTGTTTTTT. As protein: CSAHGEGVGVEKLFF.

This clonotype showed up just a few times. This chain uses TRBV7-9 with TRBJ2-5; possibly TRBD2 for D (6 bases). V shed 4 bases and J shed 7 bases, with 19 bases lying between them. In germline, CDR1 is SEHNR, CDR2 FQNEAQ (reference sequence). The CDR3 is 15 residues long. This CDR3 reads CASSSREMTLGTQYF. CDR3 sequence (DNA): TGTGCCAGCAGCTCCCGGGAGATGACTTTGGGGACCCAGTACTTC.

CDR3 nucleotide sequence: TGTGCCAGCTCACCGGCGCAGGCAGGCAATGAGCAGTACTTC. This gives the protein CASSPAQAGNEQYF. The V and J genes are TRBV18 and TRBJ2-1, with no clear D. The J call is uncertain, as TRBJ2-7 better fits the DNA end. There are 14 residues in the CDR3. CDR1 is KGHSH and CDR2 is LQKENI in the germline V gene.

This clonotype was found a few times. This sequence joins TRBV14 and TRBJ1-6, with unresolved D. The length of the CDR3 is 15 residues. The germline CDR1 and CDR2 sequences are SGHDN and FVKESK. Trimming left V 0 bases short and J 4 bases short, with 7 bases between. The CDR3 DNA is TGTGCCAGCAGCCAAGAAAAGGGTTATAATTCACCCCTCCACTTT. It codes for CASSQEKGYNSPLHF. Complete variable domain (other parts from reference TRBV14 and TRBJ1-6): EAGVTQFPSHSVIEKGQTVTLRCDPISGHDNLYWYRRVMGKEIKFLLHFVKESKQDESGMPNNRFLAERTGGTYSTLKVQPAELEDSGVYFCASSQEKGYNSPLHFGNGTRLTVT.

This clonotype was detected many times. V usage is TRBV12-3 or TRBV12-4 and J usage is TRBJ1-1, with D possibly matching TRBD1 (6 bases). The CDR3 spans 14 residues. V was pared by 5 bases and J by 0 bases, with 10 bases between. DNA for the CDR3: TGTGCCAGCAGTATGACAGGTATGAACACTGAAGCTTTCTTT. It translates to CASSMTGMNTEAFF.

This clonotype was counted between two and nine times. In nucleotides, the CDR3 is TGCAGTGCTAGCAGGAGCGGGTTGAGTAATTCACCCCTCCACTTT. Its translation is CSASRSGLSNSPLHF. The rearrangement uses TRBV20-1 and TRBJ1-6; no firm D call. CDR1 and CDR2 from the germline V gene are DFQATT and SNEGSKA (reference sequence). V dropped 3 bases and J dropped 6 bases, with 15 bases sitting between them. The CDR3 runs 15 residues.

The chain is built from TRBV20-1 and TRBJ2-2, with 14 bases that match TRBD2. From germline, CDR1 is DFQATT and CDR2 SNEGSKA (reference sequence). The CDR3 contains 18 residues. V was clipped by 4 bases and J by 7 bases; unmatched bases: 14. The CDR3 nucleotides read TGCAGTGCTAAAAGACTAGCGGGAGGGCCCGTCAAGGTCGGGGAGCTGTTTTTT. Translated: CSAKRLAGGPVKVGELFF.

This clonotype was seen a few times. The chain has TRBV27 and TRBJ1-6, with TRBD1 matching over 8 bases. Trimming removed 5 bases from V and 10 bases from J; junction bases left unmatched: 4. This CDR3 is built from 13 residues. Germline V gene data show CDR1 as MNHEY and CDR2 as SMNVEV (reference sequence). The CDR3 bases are TGTGCCAGCAGTCCCGGACAGGGCTCACCCCTCCACTTT. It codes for CASSPGQGSPLHF.

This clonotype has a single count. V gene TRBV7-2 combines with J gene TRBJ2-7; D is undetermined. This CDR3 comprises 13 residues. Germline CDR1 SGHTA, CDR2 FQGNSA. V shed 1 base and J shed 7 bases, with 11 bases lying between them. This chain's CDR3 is CASSLDHSSEQYF. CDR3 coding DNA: TGTGCCAGCAGCTTAGATCATAGTTCTGAGCAGTACTTC.

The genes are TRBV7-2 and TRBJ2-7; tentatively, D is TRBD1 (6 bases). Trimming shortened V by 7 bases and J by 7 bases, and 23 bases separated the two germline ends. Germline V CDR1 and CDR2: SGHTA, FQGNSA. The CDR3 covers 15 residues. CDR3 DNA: TGTGCCAGCAAATATGTAGGGACACCTTGGGAGGAGCAGTACTTC. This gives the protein CASKYVGTPWEEQYF.